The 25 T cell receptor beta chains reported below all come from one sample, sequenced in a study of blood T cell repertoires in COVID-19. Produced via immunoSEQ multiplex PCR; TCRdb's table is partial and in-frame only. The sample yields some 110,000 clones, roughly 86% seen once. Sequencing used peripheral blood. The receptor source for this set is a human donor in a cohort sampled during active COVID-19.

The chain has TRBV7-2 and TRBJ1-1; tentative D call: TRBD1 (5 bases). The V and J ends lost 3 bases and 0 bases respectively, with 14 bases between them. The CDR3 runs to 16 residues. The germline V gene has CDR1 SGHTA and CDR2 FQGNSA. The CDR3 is CASSFFRDLLNTEAFF. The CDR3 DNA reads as TGTGCCAGCAGCTTTTTCAGGGATTTACTGAACACTGAAGCTTTCTTT. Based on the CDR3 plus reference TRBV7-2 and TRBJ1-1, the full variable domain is GAGVSQSPSNKVTEKGKDVELRCDPISGHTALYWYRQSLGQGLEFLIYFQGNSAPDKSGLPSDRFSAERTGGSVSTLTIQRTQQEDSAVYLCASSFFRDLLNTEAFFGQGTRLTVV.

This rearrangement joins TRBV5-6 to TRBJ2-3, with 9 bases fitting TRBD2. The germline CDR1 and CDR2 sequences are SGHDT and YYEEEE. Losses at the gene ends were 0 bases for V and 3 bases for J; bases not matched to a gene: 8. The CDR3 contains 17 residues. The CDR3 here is CASSLVRESGRTDTQYF. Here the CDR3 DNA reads TGTGCCAGCAGCTTGGTGAGGGAGAGCGGGAGGACAGATACGCAGTATTTT.

The CDR3 DNA is TGTGCCAGCTCACCACCTCGCGGGAGGGCCGCTGAGCAGTTCTTC. Translation gives CASSPPRGRAAEQFF. The J gene is TRBJ2-1, the V gene TRBV18, with TRBD2 identical over 9 bases. Per the germline V gene, CDR1 is KGHSH and CDR2 is LQKENI. The V and J ends lost 0 bases and 9 bases, in that order; junction bases with no gene match: 6. There are 15 residues in the CDR3.

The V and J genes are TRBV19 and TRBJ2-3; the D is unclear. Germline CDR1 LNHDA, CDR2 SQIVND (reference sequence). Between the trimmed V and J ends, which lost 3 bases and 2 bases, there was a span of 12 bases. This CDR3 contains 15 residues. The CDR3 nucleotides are TGTGCCAGTAGTATTCACAGCTCGAACACAGATACGCAGTATTTT. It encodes CASSIHSSNTDTQYF.

The CDR3 DNA follows: TGTGCCAGCAGCTTAGCCCGGACAGGGGAGGTCTTTGGGGCCAACGTCCTGACTTTC. It is translated as CASSLARTGEVFGANVLTF. The chain joins TRBV7-2 to TRBJ2-6, with 9 bases aligning to TRBD1. With 0 bases clipped from V and 3 bases from J, the junction kept 9 bases outside the gene matches. CDR3 length: 19 residues. Germline values: CDR1 SGHTA, CDR2 FQGNSA.

CDR3 in amino acids: CASSAPTSGNTDTQYF. The CDR3 DNA is TGTGCCAGCAGCGCCCCGACTAGCGGGAACACAGATACGCAGTATTTT. The V gene is TRBV21-1, the J gene TRBJ2-3; TRBD2 is taken as the D call from the table, unchecked against the DNA. TRBV21-1 is a pseudogene segment. The CDR3 sequence is 16 residues long.

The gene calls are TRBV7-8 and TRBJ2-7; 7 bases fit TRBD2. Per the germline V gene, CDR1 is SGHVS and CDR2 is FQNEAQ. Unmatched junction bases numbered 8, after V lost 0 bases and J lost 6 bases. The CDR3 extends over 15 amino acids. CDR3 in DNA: TGTGCCAGCAGCTTAGCGGGAGGGCCCCAGAGCGAGCAGTACTTC. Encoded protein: CASSLAGGPQSEQYF.

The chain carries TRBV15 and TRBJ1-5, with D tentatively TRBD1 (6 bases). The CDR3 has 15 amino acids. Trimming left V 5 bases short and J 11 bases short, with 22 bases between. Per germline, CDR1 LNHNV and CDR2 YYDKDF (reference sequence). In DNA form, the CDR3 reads TGTGCCACCAGCGCCCTGGGGGCTCTCGAGAGGTCCCAGCATTTT. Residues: CATSALGALERSQHF.

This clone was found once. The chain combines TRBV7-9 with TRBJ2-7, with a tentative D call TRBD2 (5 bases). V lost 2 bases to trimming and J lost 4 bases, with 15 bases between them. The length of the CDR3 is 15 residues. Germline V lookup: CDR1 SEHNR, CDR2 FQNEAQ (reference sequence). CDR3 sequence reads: CASSLKGPGTYEQYF. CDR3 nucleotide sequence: TGTGCCAGCAGCTTAAAAGGGCCGGGAACGTACGAGCAGTACTTC.

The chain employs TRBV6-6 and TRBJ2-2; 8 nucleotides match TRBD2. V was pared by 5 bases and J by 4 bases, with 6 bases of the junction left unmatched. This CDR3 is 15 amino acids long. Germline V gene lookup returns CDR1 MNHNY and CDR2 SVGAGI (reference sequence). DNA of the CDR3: TGTGCCAGCAGTCCCGGGACTAGTGTCACCGGGGAGCTGTTTTTT. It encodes CASSPGTSVTGELFF.

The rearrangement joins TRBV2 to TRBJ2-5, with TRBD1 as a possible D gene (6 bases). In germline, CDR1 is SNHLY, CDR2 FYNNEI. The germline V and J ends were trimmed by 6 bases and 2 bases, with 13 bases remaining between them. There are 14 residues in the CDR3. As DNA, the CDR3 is TGTGCCAGCAGGCCCCAGGGGATGCAAGAGACCCAGTACTTC. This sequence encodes CASRPQGMQETQYF.

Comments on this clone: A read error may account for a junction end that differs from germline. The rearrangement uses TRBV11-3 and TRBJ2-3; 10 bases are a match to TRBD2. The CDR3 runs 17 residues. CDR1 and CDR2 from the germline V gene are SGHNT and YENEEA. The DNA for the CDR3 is TGTGCCAGCAGCGGCCGGACTAGCGGTTACAGCACAGATACGCAATATTTT. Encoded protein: CASSGRTSGYSTDTQYF.

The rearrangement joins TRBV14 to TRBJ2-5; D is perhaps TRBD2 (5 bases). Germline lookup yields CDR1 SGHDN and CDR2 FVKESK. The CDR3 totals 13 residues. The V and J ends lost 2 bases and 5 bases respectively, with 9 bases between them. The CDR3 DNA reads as TGTGCCAGCAGCCAAATAGCGACGGAGACCCAGTACTTC. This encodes CASSQIATETQYF.

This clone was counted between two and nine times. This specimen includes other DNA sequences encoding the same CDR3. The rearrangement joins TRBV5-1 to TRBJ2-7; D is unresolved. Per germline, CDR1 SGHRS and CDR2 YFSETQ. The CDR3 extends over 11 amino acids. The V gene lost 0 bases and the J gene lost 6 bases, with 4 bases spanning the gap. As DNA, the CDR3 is TGCGCCAGCAGCTTGGCGGGCGAGCAGTACTTC. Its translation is CASSLAGEQYF.

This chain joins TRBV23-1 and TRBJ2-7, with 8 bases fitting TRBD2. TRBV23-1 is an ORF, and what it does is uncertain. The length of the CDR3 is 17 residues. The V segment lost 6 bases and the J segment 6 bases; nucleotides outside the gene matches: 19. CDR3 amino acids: CASRHWGTSACFFEQYF. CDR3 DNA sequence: TGCGCCAGCAGACACTGGGGGACTAGTGCCTGTTTCTTCGAGCAGTACTTC.

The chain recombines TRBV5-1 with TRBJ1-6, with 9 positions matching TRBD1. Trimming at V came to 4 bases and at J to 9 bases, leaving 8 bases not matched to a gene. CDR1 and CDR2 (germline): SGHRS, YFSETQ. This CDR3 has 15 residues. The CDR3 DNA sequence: TGCGCCAGCAGCCTAACAGGGGGCACGGGTTCACCCCTCCACTTT. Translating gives CASSLTGGTGSPLHF.

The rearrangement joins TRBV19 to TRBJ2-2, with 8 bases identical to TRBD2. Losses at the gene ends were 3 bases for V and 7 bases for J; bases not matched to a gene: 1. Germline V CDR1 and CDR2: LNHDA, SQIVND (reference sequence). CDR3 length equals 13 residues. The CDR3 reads CASSIREGGELFF. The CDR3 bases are TGTGCCAGTAGTATCCGGGAGGGCGGGGAGCTGTTTTTT.

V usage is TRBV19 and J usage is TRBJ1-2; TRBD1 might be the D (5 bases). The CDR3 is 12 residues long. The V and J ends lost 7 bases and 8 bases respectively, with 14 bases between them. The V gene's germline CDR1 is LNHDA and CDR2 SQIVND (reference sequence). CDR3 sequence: CASTQSRGGYTF. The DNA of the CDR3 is TGTGCCAGTACCCAGTCAAGGGGCGGCTACACCTTC. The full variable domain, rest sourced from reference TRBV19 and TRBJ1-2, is DGGITQSPKYLFRKEGQNVTLSCEQNLNHDAMYWYRQDPGQGLRLIYYSQIVNDFQKGDIAEGYSVSREKKESFPLTVTSAQKNPTAFYLCASTQSRGGYTFGSGTRLTVV.

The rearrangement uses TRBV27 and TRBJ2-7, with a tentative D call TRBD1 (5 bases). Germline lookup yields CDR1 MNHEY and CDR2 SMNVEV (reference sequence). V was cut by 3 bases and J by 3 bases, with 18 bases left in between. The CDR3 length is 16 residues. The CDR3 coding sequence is TGTGCCAGCAGTTTCTTCCAGGGTAAAGTTTACTACGAGCAGTACTTC. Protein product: CASSFFQGKVYYEQYF.

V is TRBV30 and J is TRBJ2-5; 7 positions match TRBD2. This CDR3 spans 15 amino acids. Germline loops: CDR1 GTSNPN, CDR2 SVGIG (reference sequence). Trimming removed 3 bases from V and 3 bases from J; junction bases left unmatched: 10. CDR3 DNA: TGTGCCTGGAGCCTGGGCGGCGGGAGAAAAGAGACCCAGTACTTC. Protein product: CAWSLGGGRKETQYF.

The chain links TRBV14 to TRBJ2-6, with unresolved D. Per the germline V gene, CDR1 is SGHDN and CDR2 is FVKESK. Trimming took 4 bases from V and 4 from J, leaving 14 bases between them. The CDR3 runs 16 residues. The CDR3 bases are TGTGCCAGCAGCCCCCAAATGAGTACCGGGGCCAACGTCCTGACTTTC. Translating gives CASSPQMSTGANVLTF.

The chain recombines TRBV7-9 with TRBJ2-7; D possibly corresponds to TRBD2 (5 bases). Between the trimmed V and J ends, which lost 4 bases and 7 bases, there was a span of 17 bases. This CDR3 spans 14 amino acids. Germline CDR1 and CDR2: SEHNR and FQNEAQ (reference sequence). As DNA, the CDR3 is TGTGCCAGCAGCTCGTCGGCGGGCCCTTTGGAGCAGTACTTC. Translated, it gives CASSSSAGPLEQYF. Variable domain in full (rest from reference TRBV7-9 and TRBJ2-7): DTGVSQNPRHKITKRGQNVTFRCDPISEHNRLYWYRQTLGQGPEFLTYFQNEAQLEKSRLLSDRFSAERPKGSFSTLEIQRTEQGDSAMYLCASSSSAGPLEQYFGPGTRLTVT.

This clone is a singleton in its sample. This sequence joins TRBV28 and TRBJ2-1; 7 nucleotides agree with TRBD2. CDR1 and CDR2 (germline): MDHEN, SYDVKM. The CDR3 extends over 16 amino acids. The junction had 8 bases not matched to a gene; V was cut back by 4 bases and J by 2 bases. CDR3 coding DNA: TGTGCCAGCAGTTCGCCCGTAGCGGGTACCTACAATGAGCAGTTCTTC. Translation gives CASSSPVAGTYNEQFF. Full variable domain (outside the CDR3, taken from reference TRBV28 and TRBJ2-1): DVKVTQSSRYLVKRTGEKVFLECVQDMDHENMFWYRQDPGLGLRLIYFSYDVKMKEKGDIPEGYSVSREKKERFSLILESASTNQTSMYLCASSSPVAGTYNEQFFGPGTRLTVL.

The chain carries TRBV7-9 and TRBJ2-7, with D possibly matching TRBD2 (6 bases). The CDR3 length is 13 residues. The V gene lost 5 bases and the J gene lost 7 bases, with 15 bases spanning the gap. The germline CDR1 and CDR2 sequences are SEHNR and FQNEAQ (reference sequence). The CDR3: CASSPTSLGEQYF. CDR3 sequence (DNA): TGTGCCAGCAGCCCTACTAGCTTAGGGGAGCAGTACTTC.

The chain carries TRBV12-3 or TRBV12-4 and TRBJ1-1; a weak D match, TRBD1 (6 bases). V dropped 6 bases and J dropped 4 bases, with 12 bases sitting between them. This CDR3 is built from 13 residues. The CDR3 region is CASSLFRGTEAFF. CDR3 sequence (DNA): TGTGCCAGCAGCCTTTTCAGGGGCACTGAAGCTTTCTTT.